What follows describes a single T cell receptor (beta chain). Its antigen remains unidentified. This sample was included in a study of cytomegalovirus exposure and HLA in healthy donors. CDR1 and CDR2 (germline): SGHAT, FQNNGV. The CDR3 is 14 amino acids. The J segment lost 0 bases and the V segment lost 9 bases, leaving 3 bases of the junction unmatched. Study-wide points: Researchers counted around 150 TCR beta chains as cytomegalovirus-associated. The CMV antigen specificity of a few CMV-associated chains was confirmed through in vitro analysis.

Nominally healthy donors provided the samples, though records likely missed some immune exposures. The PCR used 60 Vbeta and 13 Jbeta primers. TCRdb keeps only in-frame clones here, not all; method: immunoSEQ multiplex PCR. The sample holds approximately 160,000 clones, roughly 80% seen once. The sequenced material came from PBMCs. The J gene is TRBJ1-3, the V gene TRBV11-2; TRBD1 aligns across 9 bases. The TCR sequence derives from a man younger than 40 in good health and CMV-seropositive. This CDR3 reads CASGQGHSGNTIYF. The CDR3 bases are TGTGCCAGTGGACAGGGGCACTCTGGAAACACCATATATTTT.